Each of the 20 T cell receptor beta chains below was sequenced from the same sample in a study of neurological immune-mediated disorders. TCRdb fed the 5' RACE reads into MiXCR, producing one record per CDR3 protein. The sample lists roughly 70,000 distinct CDR3 sequences; 5.2% were seen once. Input material: PBMCs. The receptors here all came from a woman under 40 with multiple sclerosis.

Worth noting for this clonotype: A read error is possible here, since a much larger clone lies one base away. The missing conserved phenylalanine or tryptophan at the end of this CDR3 makes a read error likely. This chain's CDR3 is CASSLVLAETYNEQFI. The CDR3 DNA sequence: TGTGCCAGCAGCTTGGTCCTAGCCGAAACCTACAATGAGCAGTTCATC. The chain is built from TRBV5-5 and TRBJ2-1; perhaps TRBD2 as D (5 bases). With 0 bases removed from V and 2 bases from J, the gap between germline ends came to 12 bases. This CDR3 comprises 16 residues. Germline V CDR1 and CDR2: SGHKS, YYEKEE (reference sequence).

The chain links TRBV12-3 or TRBV12-4 to TRBJ2-1; D assignment may be TRBD1 or TRBD2 (6 bases each). With 7 bases removed from V and 8 bases from J, the gap between germline ends came to 27 bases. CDR3 size: 17 residues. The CDR3 nucleotides are TGTGCCAGCACCTTAGGGGGGTTAGGGACCAATAGTGATGAGCAGTTCTTC. This encodes CASTLGGLGTNSDEQFF.

This clonotype was seen many times. The chain couples TRBV7-6 to TRBJ1-6; 10 bases fit TRBD1. Germline assignment: CDR1 SGHVS and CDR2 FNYEAQ. Trimming took 1 base from V and 9 from J; bases not matched to a gene: 6. The CDR3 length is 16 residues. The CDR3 region is CASSLEKGQGSSPLHF. The CDR3 DNA follows: TGTGCCAGCAGCTTAGAAAAGGGACAGGGGAGTTCACCCCTCCACTTT. Full variable domain (rest looked up from reference TRBV7-6 and TRBJ1-6): GAGVSQSPRYKVTKRGQDVALRCDPISGHVSLYWYRQALGQGPEFLTYFNYEAQQDKSGLPNDRFSAERPEGSISTLTIQRTEQRDSAMYRCASSLEKGQGSSPLHFGNGTRLTVT.

This clonotype was seen at least ten times. The chain couples TRBV5-1 to TRBJ2-1; 8 bases match TRBD2. Losses at the gene ends were 5 bases for V and 8 bases for J; bases not matched to a gene: 12. Germline CDR1 reads SGHRS; CDR2 reads YFSETQ. CDR3 length: 15 residues. In DNA form, the CDR3 reads TGCGCCAGCAGACTAATCGGACTAGCCCCAGATGAGCAGTTCTTC. This encodes CASRLIGLAPDEQFF.

This clonotype showed up many times. The chain carries TRBV5-1 and TRBJ2-5; perhaps TRBD2 as D (5 bases). Trimming shortened V by 4 bases and J by 9 bases, and 28 bases separated the two germline ends. Germline CDR1 reads SGHRS; CDR2 reads YFSETQ. CDR3 size: 17 residues. Here the CDR3 reads CASSAGLVAQGPEPQYF. The CDR3, as DNA: TGCGCCAGCAGCGCAGGTTTGGTAGCGCAAGGCCCGGAGCCCCAGTACTTC.

Ten or more counts support this clonotype. The chain has TRBV7-8 and TRBJ1-2; D not resolved. CDR3 length: 13 residues. Germline V gene data show CDR1 as SGHVS and CDR2 as FQNEAQ. Trimming pared 0 bases from V and 7 bases from J, leaving 9 bases between. The CDR3 nucleotides read TGTGCCAGCAGCTTAGCGTCAAAAACTGGCTACACCTTC. It encodes CASSLASKTGYTF.

This clonotype came up a few times. The chain joins TRBV3-1 to TRBJ2-5; tentatively, D is TRBD2 (5 bases). CDR3 length: 15 amino acids. Trimming left V 4 bases short and J 2 bases short, with 14 bases between. In germline, CDR1 is LGHDT, CDR2 YNNKEL (reference sequence). The CDR3 loop is CASSPPQRLQETQYF. The CDR3 region has the DNA TGTGCCAGCAGCCCTCCGCAGCGACTACAAGAGACCCAGTACTTC.

At least ten counts were recorded for this clonotype. The chain combines TRBV20-1 with TRBJ2-2; D unclear. The ends were cut back, 0 bases at V and 6 bases at J, with 8 bases in the middle. This CDR3 is built from 13 residues. Germline assignment: CDR1 DFQATT and CDR2 SNEGSKA (reference sequence). DNA of the CDR3: TGCAGTGCTAGAGATATGGGGTCCGGGGAGCTGTTTTTT. The encoded protein is CSARDMGSGELFF.

This clonotype appeared many times. The genes are TRBV7-8 and TRBJ2-1; 8 nucleotides align to TRBD2. V lost 2 bases and J lost 4; bases outside the gene matches: 4. Germline CDR1 is SGHVS and CDR2 is FQNEAQ. The CDR3 is 15 residues long. The CDR3 bases are TGTGCCAGCAGCTTAATCCGGGGGGGATACAATGAGCAGTTCTTC. Its translation: CASSLIRGGYNEQFF.

The chain combines TRBV20-1 with TRBJ1-5; TRBD1 matches 9 bases. The CDR3 extends over 18 amino acids. V trimming: 6 bases; J trimming: 4 bases; junction bases outside the gene matches: 19. From germline, CDR1 is DFQATT and CDR2 SNEGSKA (reference sequence). Written as DNA, the CDR3 is TGCAGTGCCGTGGCGCCGTGGGGACAGGGAGGCACGAATCAGCCCCAGCATTTT. Translating it yields CSAVAPWGQGGTNQPQHF.

At least ten counts were recorded for this clonotype. At one end the junction does not follow the germline gene, possibly because of a read error. The chain combines TRBV15 with TRBJ1-5; D uncertain. Germline V lookup: CDR1 LNHNV, CDR2 YYDKDF (reference sequence). This CDR3 comprises 12 residues. CDR3 in DNA: TGTGCCACCAGCAGATCTAATCAGCCCCAGAATTTT. Encoded protein: CATSRSNQPQNF.

This clonotype was counted many times. The chain uses TRBV5-1 and TRBJ2-3; the match to TRBD1 covers 7 bases. Trimming removed 6 bases from V and 11 bases from J; junction bases left unmatched: 18. Germline V lookup: CDR1 SGHRS, CDR2 YFSETQ. This CDR3 region has 15 residues. CDR3 in amino acids: CASTRDSPRRDEQYF. The CDR3 DNA reads TGCGCCAGCACCCGGGACAGCCCGCGTCGTGATGAGCAGTATTTT.

This clonotype was detected many times. The chain joins TRBV29-1 to TRBJ2-7; 9 nucleotides align to TRBD1. V lost 0 bases and J lost 4; bases outside the gene matches: 10. The CDR3 covers 16 residues. Germline CDR1 is SQVTM and CDR2 is ANQGSEA. CDR3 coding DNA: TGCAGCGTTGAAGATTTAGGGACAGGGTCCGATTACGAGCAGTACTTC. As protein: CSVEDLGTGSDYEQYF.

This rearrangement joins TRBV29-1 to TRBJ2-7; D possibly corresponds to TRBD1 (6 bases). V was clipped by 4 bases and J by 5 bases, with 12 bases between them. The germline gives CDR1 SQVTM, CDR2 ANQGSEA. The CDR3 has 12 amino acids. The CDR3 region is CSVGRKGDEQYF. As DNA, the CDR3 is TGCAGCGTTGGGAGGAAGGGGGACGAGCAGTACTTC.

Points on this clonotype: Since a much larger clone is just one base distant, this may be a read error. This sequence joins TRBV4-1 and TRBJ1-2, with D possibly being TRBD1 (5 bases). The CDR3 runs 16 residues. Germline assignment: CDR1 MGHRA and CDR2 YSYEKL. The germline V and J ends were trimmed by 4 bases and 4 bases, with 19 bases remaining between them. CDR3 nucleotide sequence: TGCGCCAGCAGCCCCACAGGTTTTAAGGGGCCCTATGGCTACACCTTC. This gives the protein CASSPTGFKGPYGYTF.

This clonotype turned up a few times. This chain connects TRBV20-1 to TRBJ2-5; D possibly corresponds to TRBD2 (7 bases). This CDR3 has 14 residues. Trimming pared 6 bases from V and 5 bases from J, leaving 19 bases between. From germline, CDR1 is DFQATT and CDR2 SNEGSKA (reference sequence). CDR3 sequence: CSAPVWGGRETQYF. CDR3 coding DNA: TGCAGTGCCCCGGTCTGGGGGGGCCGGGAGACCCAGTACTTC.

This clonotype was counted many times. V and J are TRBV9 and TRBJ2-2; no definite D call. Germline CDR1 is SGDLS and CDR2 is YYNGEE. CDR3 length: 14 amino acids. V lost 3 bases and J 3 bases, leaving 9 bases between the germline ends. CDR3 in amino acids: CASSAVSDTGELFF. CDR3 nucleotides: TGTGCCAGCAGCGCCGTCTCTGACACCGGGGAGCTGTTTTTT.

In this sample, this clonotype turned up a few times. At one end, the junction sequence differs from germline, possibly due to a read error. The chain couples TRBV2 to TRBJ1-5; no definite D call. Germline V CDR1 and CDR2: SNHLY, FYNNEI. The CDR3 runs 14 residues. CDR3 amino acids: CASKLGSLAQPQNF. As DNA, the CDR3 is TGTGCCAGCAAGCTAGGGAGTCTGGCTCAGCCCCAGAATTTT.

This clonotype was seen ten or more times. Here the CDR3 DNA reads TGCAGTGCTAGAGACGGGGGACACACAGATACGCAGTATTTT. This encodes CSARDGGHTDTQYF. The chain has TRBV20-1 and TRBJ2-3; D assignment may be TRBD1 or TRBD2 (6 bases each). Trimming pared 0 bases from V and 2 bases from J, leaving 9 bases between. CDR1 and CDR2 from the germline V gene are DFQATT and SNEGSKA (reference sequence). The CDR3 extends over 14 amino acids.

This clonotype came up many times. An end of the junction differs from the germline gene, which may be a read error. The gene calls are TRBV5-5 and TRBJ1-6, with TRBD1 matching over 7 bases. Germline assignment: CDR1 SGHKS and CDR2 YYEKEE (reference sequence). The CDR3 sequence is 15 residues long. The CDR3 coding sequence is TGTGCCAGCAGCATCGCCGACAGGGATAATTCACCCCTCAACTTT. Its translation is CASSIADRDNSPLNF. The full variable domain, rest sourced from reference TRBV5-5 and TRBJ1-6, is DAGVTQSPTHLIKTRGQQVTLRCSPISGHKSVSWYQQVLGQGPQFIFQYYEKEERGRGNFPDRFSARQFPNYSSELNVNALLLGDSALYLCASSIADRDNSPLNFGNGTRLTVT.